This T cell receptor (beta chain) was obtained from a study of shared clonotypes between healthy human individuals. Findings and caveats of the study: A limitation of the genetic and exposure-history diversity represented arose from few donors.

Germline V lookup: CDR1 MDHEN, CDR2 SYDVKM. V lost 11 bases, J lost 6 bases, and 14 bases lay in between. The length of the CDR3 is 11 residues. The table came from immunoSEQ multiplex PCR; TCRdb's copy has only in-frame clones and leaves some out. Of around 720,000 clones detected, roughly 72% appear once; the ten largest clones hold around 1.8%. Only a few counts were recorded for this clone. As yet, its antigen is unknown. The chain has TRBV28 and TRBJ2-7; maybe TRBD2 (7 bases). The source is a woman aged 30 to 39 in good health. Sequencing input: memory CD4+ T cells sorted from blood. Sample subset: CD45RA-negative fraction. CDR3 sequence reads: CACLGGREQYF. DNA for the CDR3: TGTGCCTGCCTGGGGGGGCGCGAGCAGTACTTC.